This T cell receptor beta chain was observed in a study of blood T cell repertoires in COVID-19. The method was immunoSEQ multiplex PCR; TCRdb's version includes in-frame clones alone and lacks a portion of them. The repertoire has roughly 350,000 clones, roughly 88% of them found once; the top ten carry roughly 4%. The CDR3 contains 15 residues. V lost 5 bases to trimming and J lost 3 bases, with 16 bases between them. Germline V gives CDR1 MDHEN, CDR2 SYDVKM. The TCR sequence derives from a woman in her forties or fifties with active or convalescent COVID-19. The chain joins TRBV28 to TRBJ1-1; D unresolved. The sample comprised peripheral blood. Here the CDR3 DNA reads TGTGCCAGCAGTCCACAGCGGACGGGCTACACTGAAGCTTTCTTT. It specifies CASSPQRTGYTEAFF.